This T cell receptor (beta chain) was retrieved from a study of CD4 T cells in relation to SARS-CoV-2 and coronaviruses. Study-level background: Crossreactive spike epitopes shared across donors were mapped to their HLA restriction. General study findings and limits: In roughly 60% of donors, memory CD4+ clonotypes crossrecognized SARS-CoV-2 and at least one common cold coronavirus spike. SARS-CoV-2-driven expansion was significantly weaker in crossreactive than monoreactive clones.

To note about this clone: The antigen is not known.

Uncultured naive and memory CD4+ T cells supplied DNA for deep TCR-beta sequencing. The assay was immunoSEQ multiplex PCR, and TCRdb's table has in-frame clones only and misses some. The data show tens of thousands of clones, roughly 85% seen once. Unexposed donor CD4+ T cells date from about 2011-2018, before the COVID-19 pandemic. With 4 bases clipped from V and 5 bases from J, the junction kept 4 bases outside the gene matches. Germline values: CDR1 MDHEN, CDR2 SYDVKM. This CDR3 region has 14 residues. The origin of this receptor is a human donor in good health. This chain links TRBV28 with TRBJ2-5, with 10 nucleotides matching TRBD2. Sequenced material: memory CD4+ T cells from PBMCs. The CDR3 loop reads CASSSAGGRETQYF. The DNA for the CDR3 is TGTGCCAGCAGTTCAGCGGGAGGGCGGGAGACCCAGTACTTC.